The source of this T cell receptor beta chain is a study of T cell clonality in common variable immunodeficiency. TCRdb's copy holds only in-frame clones and misses some; the assay was immunoSEQ multiplex PCR. The sample presents about 45,000 clones, none singletons. Both groups were predominantly of Caucasian heritage. Donors gave roughly 5 to 8 ml heparinized peripheral whole blood. General observations from the study: Compared with healthy controls, CVID subjects showed increased TCRbeta clonality, mostly in about a third. CVID subjects shared fewer TCRbeta clones than healthy controls did.

Germline V gives CDR1 SGHRS, CDR2 YFSETQ. This CDR3 comprises 14 residues. The trim removed 2 bases at V and 6 bases at J, leaving 7 bases unmatched. This clone was recorded many times. Its specificity is not known. Sequencing ends 3 residues short of the CDR3 end; the germline J gene provides the rest. The genes are TRBV5-1 and TRBJ1-2; 7 bases fit TRBD1. The specimen was peripheral blood mononuclear cells. This TCR came from a person aged 18-69 years in good health. CDR3 sequence: CASSFGQGVNGYTF. Partial CDR3 DNA: TGCGCCAGCAGCTTTGGGCAGGGGGTTAATGGC.